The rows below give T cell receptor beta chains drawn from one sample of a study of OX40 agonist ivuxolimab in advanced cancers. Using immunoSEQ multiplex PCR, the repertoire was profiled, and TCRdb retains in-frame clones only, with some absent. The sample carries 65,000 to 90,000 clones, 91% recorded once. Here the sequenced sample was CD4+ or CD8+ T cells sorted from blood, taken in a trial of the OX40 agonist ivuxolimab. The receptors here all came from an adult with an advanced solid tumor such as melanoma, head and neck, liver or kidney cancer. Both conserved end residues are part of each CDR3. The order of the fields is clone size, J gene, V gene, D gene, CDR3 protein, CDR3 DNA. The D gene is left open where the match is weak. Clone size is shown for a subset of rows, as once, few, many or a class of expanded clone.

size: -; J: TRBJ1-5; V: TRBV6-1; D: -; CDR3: CASSLGQLSNQPQHF; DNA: TGTGCCAGCAGTCTAGGACAGCTTAGCAATCAGCCCCAGCATTTT
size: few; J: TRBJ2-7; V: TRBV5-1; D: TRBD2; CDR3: CASGRTSGAYEQYF; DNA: TGCGCCAGCGGACGGACTAGCGGTGCCTACGAGCAGTACTTC
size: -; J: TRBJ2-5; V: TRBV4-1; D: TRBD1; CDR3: CASSRTGGAETQYF; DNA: TGCGCCAGCAGCCGAACAGGGGGAGCAGAGACCCAGTACTTC
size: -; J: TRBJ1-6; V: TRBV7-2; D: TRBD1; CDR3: CASSLGQGRSPLHF; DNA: TGTGCCAGCAGCCTCGGACAGGGAAGGTCACCCCTCCACTTT
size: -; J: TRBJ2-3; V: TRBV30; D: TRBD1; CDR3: CAWSVDRDADTQYF; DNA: TGTGCCTGGAGTGTAGACAGGGACGCAGATACGCAGTATTTT
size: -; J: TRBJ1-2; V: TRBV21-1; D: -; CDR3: CASSADRGANYGYTF; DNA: TGTGCCAGCAGCGCGGACAGGGGAGCTAACTATGGCTACACCTTC
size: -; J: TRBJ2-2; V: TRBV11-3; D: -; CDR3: CASSPGPGELFF; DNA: TGTGCCAGCAGCCCGGGCCCCGGGGAGCTGTTTTTT
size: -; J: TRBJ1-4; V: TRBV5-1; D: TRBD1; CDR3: CASSSWTGGLNEKLFF; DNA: TGCGCCAGCAGCTCCTGGACAGGGGGTCTAAATGAAAAACTGTTTTTT
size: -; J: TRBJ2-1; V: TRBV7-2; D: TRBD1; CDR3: CASTRQGSLGNEQFF; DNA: TGTGCCAGCACGCGACAGGGTTCGCTTGGGAATGAGCAGTTCTTC
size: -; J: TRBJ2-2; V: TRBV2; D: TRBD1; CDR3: CASSPTGQGAGELFF; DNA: TGTGCCAGCAGCCCTACGGGACAGGGGGCCGGGGAGCTGTTTTTT
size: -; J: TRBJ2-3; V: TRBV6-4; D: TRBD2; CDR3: CASSEGGGTDTQYF; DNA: TGTGCCAGCAGTGAAGGCGGGGGGACAGATACGCAGTATTTT
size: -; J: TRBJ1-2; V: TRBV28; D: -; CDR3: CASSFLVGVGYTF; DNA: TGTGCCAGCAGTTTTCTCGTCGGGGTCGGCTACACCTTC
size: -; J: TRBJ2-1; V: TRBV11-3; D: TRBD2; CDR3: CASSDGRLAHEQFF; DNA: TGTGCCAGCAGCGACGGGAGGCTGGCGCATGAGCAGTTCTTC
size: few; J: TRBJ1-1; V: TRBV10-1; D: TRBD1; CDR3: CARGGGRQGERSTEAFF; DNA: TGCGCCAGGGGAGGGGGTAGACAGGGAGAAAGGAGCACTGAAGCTTTCTTT
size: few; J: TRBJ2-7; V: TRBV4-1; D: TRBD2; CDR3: CASSQGGTGQGEQYF; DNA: TGCGCCAGCAGCCAGGGAGGGACGGGGCAAGGGGAGCAGTACTTC
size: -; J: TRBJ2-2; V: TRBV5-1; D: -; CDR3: CASSQRVVNTGELFF; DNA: TGCGCCAGCAGCCAGCGGGTTGTGAACACCGGGGAGCTGTTTTTT
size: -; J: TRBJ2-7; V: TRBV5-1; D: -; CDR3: CASIGQSSYEQYF; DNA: TGCGCCAGCATAGGGCAGTCCTCCTACGAGCAGTACTTC
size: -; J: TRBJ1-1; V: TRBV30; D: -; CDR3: CAWRSQGTEAFF; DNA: TGTGCCTGGAGGTCTCAGGGCACTGAAGCTTTCTTT
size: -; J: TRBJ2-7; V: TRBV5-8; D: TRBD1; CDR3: CASSPGQGAQDEQYF; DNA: TGTGCCAGCAGCCCGGGACAGGGGGCTCAGGACGAGCAGTACTTC
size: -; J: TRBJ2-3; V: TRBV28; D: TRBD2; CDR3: CASRGQAGGSTDTQYF; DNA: TGTGCCAGCAGGGGCCAAGCGGGAGGGAGCACAGATACGCAGTATTTT
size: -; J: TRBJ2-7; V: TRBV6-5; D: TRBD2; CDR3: CASSYSGLAGGGEQYF; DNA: TGTGCCAGCAGTTACTCTGGGCTAGCGGGAGGCGGGGAGCAGTACTTC
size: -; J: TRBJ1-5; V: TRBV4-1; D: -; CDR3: CASSQWPPGVSNQPQHF; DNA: TGCGCCAGCAGCCAATGGCCACCGGGGGTGAGCAATCAGCCCCAGCATTTT
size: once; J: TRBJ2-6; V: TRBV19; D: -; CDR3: CASSVISGANVLTF; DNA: TGTGCCAGTAGTGTCATCTCTGGGGCCAACGTCCTGACTTTC
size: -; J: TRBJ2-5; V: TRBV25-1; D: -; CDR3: CASSDQGRETQYF; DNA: TGTGCCAGCAGTGACCAGGGAAGGGAGACCCAGTACTTC
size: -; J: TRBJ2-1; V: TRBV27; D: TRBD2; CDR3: CASRALAGVPFNEQFF; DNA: TGTGCCAGCAGAGCTTTAGCGGGGGTCCCTTTCAATGAGCAGTTCTTC
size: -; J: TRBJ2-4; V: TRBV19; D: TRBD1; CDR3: CASSIDPGQPLGAKNIQYF; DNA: TGTGCCAGTAGTATAGACCCGGGACAGCCTCTGGGAGCCAAAAACATTCAGTACTTC
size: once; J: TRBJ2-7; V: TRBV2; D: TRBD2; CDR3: CASRALAGTFPHEQYF; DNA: TGTGCCAGCAGAGCACTAGCGGGAACCTTCCCCCACGAGCAGTACTTC
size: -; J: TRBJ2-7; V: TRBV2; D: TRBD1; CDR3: CASSKGQGSSEQYF; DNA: TGTGCCAGCAGTAAAGGACAGGGATCCTCCGAGCAGTACTTC
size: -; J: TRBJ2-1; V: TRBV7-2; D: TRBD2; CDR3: CASSRTSGSYLEQFF; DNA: TGTGCCAGCAGCCGGACTAGCGGGAGTTATCTTGAGCAGTTCTTC
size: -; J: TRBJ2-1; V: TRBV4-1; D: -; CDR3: CASSQGEEFAGMNYNEQFF; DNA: TGCGCCAGCAGCCAAGGGGAGGAATTTGCCGGAATGAACTACAATGAGCAGTTCTTC
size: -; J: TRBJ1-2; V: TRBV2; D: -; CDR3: CASSEGRNYGYTF; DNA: TGTGCCAGCAGTGAAGGACGGAACTATGGCTACACCTTC
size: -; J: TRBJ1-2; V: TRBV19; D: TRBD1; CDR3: CASSTPGQGKSYTF; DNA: TGTGCCAGTAGTACCCCCGGACAGGGTAAGAGCTACACCTTC
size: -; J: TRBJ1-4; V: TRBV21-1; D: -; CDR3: CASSSSPGPTTNEKLFF; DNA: TGTGCCAGCAGCAGCTCACCGGGACCCACAACTAATGAAAAACTGTTTTTT
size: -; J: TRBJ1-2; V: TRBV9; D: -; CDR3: CASCPTGNVLRYTF; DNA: TGTGCCAGCTGCCCGACGGGGAATGTTTTACGCTACACCTTC
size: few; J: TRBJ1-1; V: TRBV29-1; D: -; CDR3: CSGGDWPQAFF; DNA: TGCAGCGGCGGGGACTGGCCTCAAGCTTTCTTT
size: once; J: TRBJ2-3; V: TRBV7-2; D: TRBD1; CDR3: CASSLTGTGAGDTQYF; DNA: TGTGCCAGCAGCTTGACCGGGACAGGAGCCGGAGATACGCAGTATTTT
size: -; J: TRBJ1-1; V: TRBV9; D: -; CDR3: CASSVAFGEAFF; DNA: TGTGCCAGCAGCGTAGCTTTTGGGGAAGCTTTCTTT
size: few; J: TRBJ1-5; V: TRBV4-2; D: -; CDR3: CASSQGLMGNQPQHF; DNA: TGTGCCAGCAGCCAGGGGTTGATGGGCAATCAGCCCCAGCATTTT
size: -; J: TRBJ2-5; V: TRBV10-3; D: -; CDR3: CAISVLQAATQYF; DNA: TGTGCCATCAGTGTTCTCCAGGCGGCCACCCAGTACTTC
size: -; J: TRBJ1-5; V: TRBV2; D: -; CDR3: CASSEALGNQPQHF; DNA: TGTGCCAGCAGTGAAGCGCTTGGCAATCAGCCCCAGCATTTT
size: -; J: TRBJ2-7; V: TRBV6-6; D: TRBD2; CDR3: CASSSTSGIYEQYF; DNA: TGTGCCAGCAGTTCTACTAGCGGGATCTACGAGCAGTACTTC
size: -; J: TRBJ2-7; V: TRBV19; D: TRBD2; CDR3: CASSIWLAGTVSSYEQYF; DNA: TGTGCCAGTAGTATCTGGCTAGCGGGAACTGTCAGCTCCTACGAGCAGTACTTC
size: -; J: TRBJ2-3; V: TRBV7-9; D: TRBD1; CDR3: CASSQTGGTDTQYF; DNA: TGTGCCAGCAGCCAGACAGGGGGCACAGATACGCAGTATTTT
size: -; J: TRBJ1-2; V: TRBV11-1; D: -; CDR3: CASSPGDSNYGYTF; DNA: TGTGCCAGCAGCCCGGGCGACAGTAACTATGGCTACACCTTC
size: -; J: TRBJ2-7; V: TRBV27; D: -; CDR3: CASSFNRAGEQYF; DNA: TGTGCCAGCAGTTTTAACAGGGCGGGGGAGCAGTACTTC
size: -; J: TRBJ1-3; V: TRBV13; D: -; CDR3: CASSLWGNSGNTIYF; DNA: TGTGCCAGCAGCTTATGGGGGAACTCTGGAAACACCATATATTTT
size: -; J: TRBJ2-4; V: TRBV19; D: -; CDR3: CASQPERGPLAKNIQYF; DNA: TGTGCCAGTCAACCCGAACGTGGACCTTTAGCCAAAAACATTCAGTACTTC
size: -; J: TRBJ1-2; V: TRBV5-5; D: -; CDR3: CASSPGGTANYGYTF; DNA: TGTGCCAGCAGCCCGGGGGGGACCGCTAACTATGGCTACACCTTC
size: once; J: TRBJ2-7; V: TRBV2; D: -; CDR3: CASSEGRIYEQYF; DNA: TGTGCCAGCAGCGAAGGACGGATTTACGAGCAGTACTTC
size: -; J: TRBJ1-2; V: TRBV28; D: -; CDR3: CASSLGGHGYTF; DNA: TGTGCCAGTAGTTTAGGGGGGCATGGCTACACCTTC
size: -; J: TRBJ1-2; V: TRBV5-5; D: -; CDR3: CASSLEGRGVNGYTF; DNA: TGTGCCAGCAGCTTGGAAGGTCGAGGAGTTAATGGCTACACCTTC
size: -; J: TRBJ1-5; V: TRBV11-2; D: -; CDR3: CASSLGWGRNNQPQHF; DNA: TGTGCCAGCAGCTTAGGGTGGGGGAGAAACAATCAGCCCCAGCATTTT
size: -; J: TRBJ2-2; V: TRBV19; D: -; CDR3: CAKNRGPANTGELFF; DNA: TGTGCCAAAAACCGCGGCCCCGCGAACACCGGGGAGCTGTTTTTT
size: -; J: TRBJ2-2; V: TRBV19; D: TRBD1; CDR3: CASRYRGSNTGELFF; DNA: TGTGCCAGTAGATACAGGGGTTCGAACACCGGGGAGCTGTTTTTT
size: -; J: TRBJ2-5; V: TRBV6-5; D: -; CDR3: CASSPDRTKETQYF; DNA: TGTGCCAGCAGTCCCGACAGGACCAAAGAGACCCAGTACTTC